These 3 T cell receptor beta chains originate from one sample sequenced in a study of technical replicates of blood from several donors. This table comes from immunoSEQ multiplex PCR, and its TCRdb copy is limited to in-frame clones, with some not included. The table includes 65,000 to 80,000 clones, roughly 98% detected once. Sequencing was done on a sample of T cells isolated from PBMCs. These receptors all stem from a human donor in good health.

In nucleotides, the CDR3 is TGTGCCAGCAGTTACTCGGACAGGGGAACTGGAAACACCATATATTTT. Translated, it gives CASSYSDRGTGNTIYF. The V and J genes are TRBV6-6 and TRBJ1-3, with 9 bases fitting TRBD1. Trimming cost V 0 bases and J 2 bases; bases outside gene matches: 2. This CDR3 comprises 16 residues. Germline V gene sequence: CDR1 MNHNY, CDR2 SVGAGI (reference sequence).

The rearrangement uses TRBV27 and TRBJ2-3; 12 nucleotides match TRBD2. Trimming at V came to 6 bases and at J to 1 base, leaving 11 bases not matched to a gene. The CDR3 totals 18 residues. Per the germline V gene, CDR1 is MNHEY and CDR2 is SMNVEV (reference sequence). CDR3 DNA: TGTGCCAGCAGCCTGAAGACTAGCGGGAGTTTCGGCACAGATACGCAGTATTTT. Its protein is CASSLKTSGSFGTDTQYF.

The rearrangement uses TRBV2 and TRBJ2-3, with 7 bases matching TRBD1. Germline V gives CDR1 SNHLY, CDR2 FYNNEI. V shed 7 bases, J shed 6 bases, and the junction held 13 bases outside the gene matches. The CDR3 has 15 amino acids. The chain's CDR3 is CASIGGLVGVDTQYF. For the CDR3, the DNA is TGTGCCAGCATAGGGGGCCTCGTTGGCGTGGATACGCAGTATTTT.